This entry concerns a single T cell receptor beta chain. As yet, its antigen is unknown. The data derive from a study of CD4+ T cells in melanoma. Study-level results: CD8+ T cell, macrophage and B cell function reportedly correlated with neoantigen-specific CD4+ T cells. Diverse differentiation states were reported for melanoma neoantigen-specific CD4+ T cells.

CDR3 length equals 18 residues. CDR1 SGHVS and CDR2 FQNEAQ come from the germline V gene. The J segment lost 2 bases and the V segment lost 5 bases, leaving 9 bases of the junction unmatched. Clones were sequenced by immunoSEQ multiplex PCR, and TCRdb holds only the in-frame ones, with some missing. The sample carries 110,000 to 150,000 clones, about nine tenths recorded once. The sequence came from a human donor with melanoma. The chain combines TRBV7-8 with TRBJ2-5; TRBD2 agrees at 15 bases. The DNA for the CDR3 is TGTGCCAGCAGCCGACGGACTAGCGGGGGGGCCTGGCAAGAGACCCAGTACTTC. Its translation is CASSRRTSGGAWQETQYF.